The 27 T cell receptor beta chains below come from one sample, sequenced in a study of OX40 agonist ivuxolimab in advanced cancers. TCRdb's copy holds only in-frame clones and misses some; the assay was immunoSEQ multiplex PCR. The repertoire holds about 80,000 clones, about 92% seen once, with roughly 8.6% in the top ten. The sample in question was CD4+ or CD8+ T cells sorted from blood, obtained in a trial of the OX40 agonist ivuxolimab. Source of these receptors: an adult with an advanced solid tumor such as melanoma, head and neck, liver or kidney cancer.

The rearrangement uses TRBV28 and TRBJ2-4; 8 bases align to TRBD2. There are 16 residues in the CDR3. The ends lost 2 bases at V and 5 bases at J; junction bases unmatched: 8. Germline values: CDR1 MDHEN, CDR2 SYDVKM. Written as DNA, the CDR3 is TGTGCCAGCAGTTTACCTCGGGAGGGGGTCGAAAACATTCAGTACTTC. Its protein is CASSLPREGVENIQYF.

This clone was seen only once. The chain is built from TRBV27 and TRBJ2-7; no reliable D call. The V gene's germline CDR1 is MNHEY and CDR2 SMNVEV (reference sequence). CDR3 length equals 13 residues. V lost 3 bases to trimming and J lost 0 bases, with 6 bases between them. DNA of the CDR3: TGTGCCAGCAGTTTCGGAATCTCCTACGAGCAGTACTTC. It specifies CASSFGISYEQYF.

V and J are TRBV2 and TRBJ1-2, with D hard to call. The length of the CDR3 is 14 residues. CDR1 is SNHLY and CDR2 is FYNNEI in the germline V gene. Trimming left V 1 base short and J 3 bases short, with 9 bases between. The DNA for the CDR3 is TGTGCCAGCAGTGAAGGCGGTTCGGACTATGGCTACACCTTC. It translates to CASSEGGSDYGYTF.

J is TRBJ2-5 and V is TRBV6-1, with 8 positions matching TRBD1. Germline lookup yields CDR1 MNHNS and CDR2 SASEGT. There are 16 residues in the CDR3. J was trimmed by 3 bases and V by 2 bases; bases with no gene match: 8. The CDR3: CASSEWGTGAKETQYF. CDR3 nucleotide sequence: TGTGCCAGCAGTGAATGGGGGACAGGCGCTAAAGAGACCCAGTACTTC.

This chain connects TRBV7-9 to TRBJ1-6; D is undetermined. V lost 6 bases and J lost 8, with 8 bases in between. The CDR3 is 12 amino acids. The germline V gene encodes CDR1 SEHNR and CDR2 FQNEAQ (reference sequence). This chain's CDR3 is CASSSIDSPLHF. The CDR3 DNA sequence: TGTGCCAGCAGTTCGATAGATTCACCCCTCCACTTT.

V and J are TRBV6-5 and TRBJ2-5; D is unclear. The germline gives CDR1 MNHEY, CDR2 SVGAGI. Deletions cut 5 bases from V and 5 bases from J, with 15 bases between. This CDR3 spans 14 amino acids. The CDR3 sequence: CASSEDTRGETQYF. CDR3 DNA sequence: TGTGCCAGCAGTGAAGACACCCGTGGGGAGACCCAGTACTTC.

The V gene is TRBV7-9, the J gene TRBJ2-1, with D hard to call. Trimming removed 1 base from V and 7 bases from J, with 5 bases in between. Germline CDR1 reads SEHNR; CDR2 reads FQNEAQ (reference sequence). The CDR3 totals 12 residues. Here the CDR3 reads CASSLVMNEQFF. The CDR3 nucleotides read TGTGCCAGCAGCTTAGTCATGAATGAGCAGTTCTTC.

The chain employs TRBV11-2 and TRBJ2-7; D not certain. Germline assignment: CDR1 SGHAT and CDR2 FQNNGV. Trimming stripped 4 bases from V and 9 bases from J, with 22 bases between. The CDR3 runs 15 residues. As DNA, the CDR3 is TGTGCCAGCAGCTCCCGGACCGCCCGCGCCTTCGGGCAGTACTTC. It encodes CASSSRTARAFGQYF.

The chain employs TRBV27 and TRBJ1-5, with D maybe TRBD1 (6 bases). Germline CDR1 reads MNHEY; CDR2 reads SMNVEV (reference sequence). The CDR3 sequence is 16 residues long. Trimming removed 6 bases from V and 3 bases from J, with 18 bases in between. The CDR3 sequence is CASSWEQGMANQPQHF. The CDR3 DNA follows: TGTGCCAGCAGCTGGGAACAGGGTATGGCCAATCAGCCCCAGCATTTT.

The chain has TRBV5-6 and TRBJ1-2, with D possibly TRBD1 on 5 matching bases. From germline, CDR1 is SGHDT and CDR2 YYEEEE. This CDR3 has 14 residues. Trimming removed 1 base at V and 6 bases at J, with 13 bases between. CDR3 sequence reads: CASSLPAEGDGYTF. CDR3 in DNA: TGTGCCAGCAGCTTGCCGGCGGAAGGGGATGGCTACACCTTC.

The J gene is TRBJ2-7, the V gene TRBV7-9; D may be TRBD1 (5 bases). V lost 1 base, J lost 3 bases, and 10 bases lay in between. From germline, CDR1 is SEHNR and CDR2 FQNEAQ (reference sequence). The CDR3 totals 14 residues. CDR3 protein: CASSLVGPFYEQYF. The CDR3 bases are TGTGCCAGCAGCTTAGTGGGGCCATTCTACGAGCAGTACTTC.

CDR3 loop: CASSLTGDYGYTF. DNA of the CDR3: TGTGCCAGCAGCTTAACAGGGGACTATGGCTACACCTTC. The chain has TRBV7-3 and TRBJ1-2; the D gene is possibly TRBD1 (5 bases). Germline V lookup: CDR1 SGHTA, CDR2 FQGTGA. The CDR3 runs to 13 residues. V lost 0 bases and J lost 3, with 5 bases in between.

V and J are TRBV27 and TRBJ2-7; D ambiguous. The germline CDR1 and CDR2 sequences are MNHEY and SMNVEV (reference sequence). The CDR3 is made up of 10 amino acids. V shed 8 bases and J shed 5 bases, with 7 bases lying between them. The CDR3 DNA reads TGTGCCAGCCCCCCAGACGAGCAGTACTTC. It translates to CASPPDEQYF.

Only one count was recorded for this clone. The V and J genes are TRBV6-5 and TRBJ2-3; D ambiguous. Trimming left V 0 bases short and J 3 bases short, with 13 bases between. The CDR3 is 16 residues long. Germline assignment: CDR1 MNHEY and CDR2 SVGAGI. CDR3 amino acids: CASSYSIGDTTDTQYF. The DNA for the CDR3 is TGTGCCAGCAGTTACTCGATCGGTGATACTACAGATACGCAGTATTTT.

This chain uses TRBV27 with TRBJ2-3, with D unclear. This CDR3 is built from 14 residues. The germline gives CDR1 MNHEY, CDR2 SMNVEV (reference sequence). V was cut by 7 bases and J by 6 bases, with 17 bases left in between. CDR3 sequence reads: CASIGLTSKDTQYF. The CDR3 DNA is TGTGCCAGCATAGGGCTCACTTCAAAGGATACGCAGTATTTT.

The chain recombines TRBV7-6 with TRBJ1-4, with D possibly matching TRBD1 (6 bases). V lost 5 bases and J lost 6, with 16 bases in between. Germline V CDR1 and CDR2: SGHVS, FNYEAQ. This CDR3 comprises 15 residues. The CDR3 sequence is CASSRNGGAYEKLFF. The CDR3 DNA follows: TGTGCCAGCAGCAGAAACGGGGGGGCCTATGAAAAACTGTTTTTT.

The genes are TRBV6-5 and TRBJ1-4; D is perhaps TRBD1 (5 bases). Germline CDR1 and CDR2: MNHEY and SVGAGI. CDR3 length: 13 amino acids. Trimming stripped 7 bases from V and 8 bases from J, with 14 bases between. The CDR3 is CASKAGEGEKLFF. CDR3 DNA sequence: TGTGCCAGCAAGGCGGGGGAAGGGGAAAAACTGTTTTTT.

The chain has TRBV19 and TRBJ1-4; D possibly corresponds to TRBD1 (6 bases). Germline V lookup: CDR1 LNHDA, CDR2 SQIVND (reference sequence). This CDR3 contains 16 residues. V dropped 3 bases and J dropped 2 bases, with 13 bases sitting between them. The CDR3, as DNA: TGTGCCAGTAGTATGGGCGGGGGGCGGACTAATGAAAAACTGTTTTTT. Its translation is CASSMGGGRTNEKLFF.

As DNA, the CDR3 is TGTGCCAGCAGCTTAGGGGGCACGGGGGAGCAGTACTTC. Residues: CASSLGGTGEQYF. The chain recombines TRBV11-3 with TRBJ2-7; D may be TRBD1 or TRBD2 (5 bases each). The germline V gene encodes CDR1 SGHNT and CDR2 YENEEA. V dropped 1 base and J dropped 7 bases, with 11 bases sitting between them. CDR3 length: 13 amino acids. The full variable domain, rest sourced from reference TRBV11-3 and TRBJ2-7, is EAGVVQSPRYKIIEKKQPVAFWCNPISGHNTLYWYLQNLGQGPELLIRYENEEAVDDSQLPKDRFSAERLKGVDSTLKIQPAELGDSAVYLCASSLGGTGEQYFGPGTRLTVT.

The chain couples TRBV25-1 to TRBJ2-1; 10 bases map to TRBD1. The germline gives CDR1 MGHDK, CDR2 SYGVNS. CDR3 length: 16 amino acids. J lost 2 bases, V lost 4 bases, and 5 bases had no gene match. The chain's CDR3 is CASSGGDRGTYNEQFF. The DNA for the CDR3 is TGTGCCAGCAGTGGGGGGGACAGGGGAACCTACAATGAGCAGTTCTTC. Supplemented by reference TRBV25-1 and TRBJ2-1, the full variable domain reads EADIYQTPRYLVIGTGKKITLECSQTMGHDKMYWYQQDPGMELHLIHYSYGVNSTEKGDLSSESTVSRIRTEHFPLTLESARPSHTSQYLCASSGGDRGTYNEQFFGPGTRLTVL.

The rearrangement links TRBV27 to TRBJ2-2; TRBD2 aligns across 9 bases. Germline V gene sequence: CDR1 MNHEY, CDR2 SMNVEV (reference sequence). The CDR3 has 15 residues. Germline trimming cut 2 bases from V and 6 bases from J; bases unmatched to any gene: 4. Here the CDR3 DNA reads TGTGCCAGCAGTTTACTGGCGGGGGGGCCCGGGGAGCTGTTTTTT. This codes for CASSLLAGGPGELFF.

V is TRBV9 and J is TRBJ2-5; D gene unclear. Germline assignment: CDR1 SGDLS and CDR2 YYNGEE. CDR3 length: 15 amino acids. Trimming took off 0 bases at V and 4 bases at J, with 13 bases between the two ends. CDR3 in amino acids: CASSVADLRRETQYF. The CDR3 nucleotides are TGTGCCAGCAGCGTAGCGGACCTCCGCCGAGAGACCCAGTACTTC. Based on the CDR3 plus reference TRBV9 and TRBJ2-5, the full variable domain is DSGVTQTPKHLITATGQRVTLRCSPRSGDLSVYWYQQSLDQGLQFLIQYYNGEERAKGNILERFSAQQFPDLHSELNLSSLELGDSALYFCASSVADLRRETQYFGPGTRLLVL.

The CDR3, as DNA: TGTGCCAGCACCGGGGAGAGCCATAGCAATCAGCCCCAGCATTTT. Translated: CASTGESHSNQPQHF. The chain employs TRBV7-2 and TRBJ1-5; D is ambiguous. Germline lookup yields CDR1 SGHTA and CDR2 FQGNSA. V was clipped by 7 bases and J by 0 bases, with 13 bases between them. This CDR3 has 15 amino acids. Combining the CDR3 with reference TRBV7-2 and TRBJ1-5 gives the whole variable domain GAGVSQSPSNKVTEKGKDVELRCDPISGHTALYWYRQSLGQGLEFLIYFQGNSAPDKSGLPSDRFSAERTGGSVSTLTIQRTQQEDSAVYLCASTGESHSNQPQHFGDGTRLSIL.

The V and J genes are TRBV7-2 and TRBJ2-7, with 9 bases matching TRBD2. The CDR3 extends over 13 amino acids. Germline V gene lookup returns CDR1 SGHTA and CDR2 FQGNSA. V lost 5 bases and J lost 3; bases outside the gene matches: 2. The CDR3 here is CASSETSGYEQYF. CDR3 nucleotide sequence: TGTGCCAGCAGCGAGACTAGCGGCTACGAGCAGTACTTC.

The gene calls are TRBV13 and TRBJ2-7, with TRBD2 matching over 11 bases. CDR3 length: 15 amino acids. After removal of 5 bases from V and 0 bases from J, the junction contained 3 bases not matched to a gene. CDR1 is PRHDT, CDR2 FYEKMQ, per germline (reference sequence). The CDR3: CASSPGLADSYEQYF. The CDR3 DNA reads as TGTGCCAGCAGCCCGGGACTAGCGGACTCCTACGAGCAGTACTTC.

The chain uses TRBV12-5 and TRBJ1-2; maybe TRBD1 (6 bases). The CDR3 is 12 amino acids. V dropped 3 bases and J dropped 6 bases, with 8 bases sitting between them. The germline gives CDR1 LGHNT, CDR2 FRNRAP. CDR3 loop: CASGLHRDGYTF. In DNA, the CDR3 is TGTGCTAGTGGTTTACACAGGGATGGCTACACCTTC.

The CDR3 nucleotides are TGTGCCAGCAGTTTATCAAGGGGGGAAAGGAATGAGCAGTTCTTC. Translated, it gives CASSLSRGERNEQFF. The genes are TRBV27 and TRBJ2-1; tentatively, D is TRBD1 or TRBD2 (6 bases each). Germline V gene data show CDR1 as MNHEY and CDR2 as SMNVEV (reference sequence). V lost 0 bases and J lost 7, with 13 bases in between. CDR3 size: 15 residues.